This entry lists 18 T cell receptor beta chains sequenced from one sample in a study of T cells in Graves' hyperthyroidism and ophthalmopathy. Amplification targeted TCR beta CDR3 regions from RNA transcripts. The TCR CDR3 first-round RT-PCR relied on the HTBI primer set. TCRdb reanalysed the multiplex PCR reads using MiXCR and keeps one entry per CDR3 protein. The sample contains around 370,000 distinct CDR3 sequences, less than 20% of which appear only once. The sequenced sample consisted of blood. All receptors come from a man aged 18 to 30 with Graves' ophthalmopathy.

In this sample, this clonotype turned up a few times. The V gene is TRBV27, the J gene TRBJ1-4; D is ambiguous. Germline V lookup: CDR1 MNHEY, CDR2 SMNVEV (reference sequence). This CDR3 spans 14 amino acids. Between the trimmed V and J ends, which lost 5 bases and 7 bases, there was a span of 14 bases. The CDR3, as DNA: TGTGCCAGCAGTAGACGACCGGTCAGTGAAAAACTGTTTTTT. This sequence encodes CASSRRPVSEKLFF.

This clonotype was counted a few times. V gene TRBV19 combines with J gene TRBJ1-1, with 9 bases that match TRBD1. This CDR3 is 15 amino acids long. The germline V gene encodes CDR1 LNHDA and CDR2 SQIVND (reference sequence). V lost 6 bases and J lost 1; bases outside the gene matches: 6. For the CDR3, the DNA is TGTGCCAGTAGCCAGAGGACAGGGGCGAACACTGAAGCTTTCTTT. This encodes CASSQRTGANTEAFF.

The rearrangement links TRBV11-2 to TRBJ2-1, with D possibly matching TRBD1 (6 bases). Germline assignment: CDR1 SGHAT and CDR2 FQNNGV. The V and J ends lost 5 bases and 2 bases respectively, with 16 bases between them. This CDR3 is 16 amino acids long. CDR3 bases: TGTGCCAGCAGCCTAACCCAGGGGCCTCCCTACAATGAGCAGTTCTTC. Amino acids: CASSLTQGPPYNEQFF.

This clonotype was picked up many times. V and J are TRBV9 and TRBJ2-5, with TRBD1 matching 11 bases. Germline lookup yields CDR1 SGDLS and CDR2 YYNGEE. The CDR3 is made up of 16 amino acids. Germline trimming cut 2 bases from V and 4 bases from J; bases unmatched to any gene: 7. CDR3 sequence (DNA): TGTGCCAGCAGCGTCGGACAGGGGGCAATTCGAGAGACCCAGTACTTC. Protein product: CASSVGQGAIRETQYF.

V usage is TRBV2 and J usage is TRBJ2-7, with TRBD1 identical over 11 bases. CDR1 is SNHLY and CDR2 is FYNNEI in the germline V gene. This CDR3 is built from 16 residues. The ends lost 7 bases at V and 2 bases at J; junction bases unmatched: 10. CDR3 residues: CASKSRWTGGAYEQYF. CDR3 coding DNA: TGTGCCAGCAAGAGTAGGTGGACAGGGGGCGCCTACGAGCAGTACTTC. Full variable domain (remainder filled in from reference TRBV2 and TRBJ2-7): EPEVTQTPSHQVTQMGQEVILRCVPISNHLYFYWYRQILGQKVEFLVSFYNNEISEKSEIFDDQFSVERPDGSNFTLKIRSTKLEDSAMYFCASKSRWTGGAYEQYFGPGTRLTVT.

Ten or more counts support this clonotype. The V call is TRBV11-2, the J call TRBJ2-7; TRBD1 matches at 7 bases. The CDR3 has 17 residues. Germline-derived CDR1 and CDR2 are SGHAT and FQNNGV. V trimming: 1 base; J trimming: 7 bases; junction bases outside the gene matches: 16. The CDR3 coding sequence is TGTGCCAGCAGCTTAGTGCGTGGTGACAGGGAGTTGAGGGAGCAGTACTTC. This sequence encodes CASSLVRGDRELREQYF.

The rearrangement uses TRBV6-1 and TRBJ1-6, with D tentatively TRBD1 (5 bases). Germline V gives CDR1 MNHNS, CDR2 SASEGT. The ends were cut back, 10 bases at V and 5 bases at J, with 12 bases in the middle. The CDR3 runs 13 residues. CDR3 protein: CATRGVDNSPLHF. CDR3 DNA sequence: TGTGCCACCCGGGGGGTCGATAATTCACCCCTCCACTTT.

This rearrangement joins TRBV5-6 to TRBJ2-7; a possible D gene is TRBD1 (6 bases). Germline V gene lookup returns CDR1 SGHDT and CDR2 YYEEEE. Trimming took 1 base from V and 3 from J, leaving 8 bases between them. This CDR3 has 13 amino acids. The CDR3 region is CASSLQGNYEQYF. The CDR3 DNA reads TGTGCCAGCAGCTTGCAGGGGAACTACGAGCAGTACTTC. Full variable domain (outside the CDR3, taken from reference TRBV5-6 and TRBJ2-7): DAGVTQSPTHLIKTRGQQVTLRCSPKSGHDTVSWYQQALGQGPQFIFQYYEEEERQRGNFPDRFSGHQFPNYSSELNVNALLLGDSALYLCASSLQGNYEQYFGPGTRLTVT.

This clonotype was seen more than once but under ten times. The chain couples TRBV4-2 to TRBJ2-1, with 8 bases lining up with TRBD2. V dropped 1 base and J dropped 9; count of bases not matched to a gene: 8. Germline assignment: CDR1 LGHNA and CDR2 YNFKEQ. CDR3 length equals 15 residues. The DNA for the CDR3 is TGTGCCAGCAGCCAAGCAAACGGGGGGGCTCTTGAGCAGTTCTTC. Protein product: CASSQANGGALEQFF.

This clonotype showed up just a few times. The chain couples TRBV9 to TRBJ1-1; D is perhaps TRBD1 (5 bases). Trimming left V 3 bases short and J 5 bases short, with 8 bases between. Germline V gene lookup returns CDR1 SGDLS and CDR2 YYNGEE. This CDR3 region has 12 residues. Here the CDR3 DNA reads TGTGCCAGCAGCGCGGGGGAGACTGAAGCTTTCTTT. Translating gives CASSAGETEAFF.

The table lists this clonotype with a few counts. This chain links TRBV12-3 or TRBV12-4 with TRBJ1-5; no definite D call. The CDR3 has 16 residues. V lost 6 bases and J 0 bases, leaving 15 bases between the germline ends. CDR3 protein: CASSFKTLYSNQPQHF. CDR3 bases: TGTGCCAGCAGCTTCAAGACCCTTTATAGCAATCAGCCCCAGCATTTT.

V is TRBV14 and J is TRBJ2-1; 7 bases are shared with TRBD2. The J segment lost 7 bases and the V segment lost 4 bases, leaving 13 bases of the junction unmatched. CDR1 is SGHDN and CDR2 is FVKESK in the germline V gene. This CDR3 contains 16 residues. The CDR3 loop is CASSPRLARGRNEQFF. Written as DNA, the CDR3 is TGTGCCAGCAGCCCACGACTAGCCAGAGGAAGGAATGAGCAGTTCTTC.

This clonotype was detected a few times. V is TRBV27 and J is TRBJ1-2; D is unclear. The V end lost 5 bases, the J end lost 1 base, and 11 bases lay between the germline ends. This CDR3 contains 14 residues. Germline-derived CDR1 and CDR2 are MNHEY and SMNVEV (reference sequence). The CDR3 coding sequence is TGTGCCAGCAGTATGACGATGCTTAACTATGGCTACACCTTC. It codes for CASSMTMLNYGYTF.

This clonotype was picked up many times. This rearrangement joins TRBV2 to TRBJ2-2, with TRBD2 as a possible D gene (5 bases). V gave up 3 bases and J gave up 4 bases, with 12 bases separating them. Germline CDR1 SNHLY, CDR2 FYNNEI. The CDR3 loop spans 15 amino acids. This CDR3 is CASSDPLASTGELFF. CDR3 DNA sequence: TGTGCCAGCAGTGACCCCCTAGCATCCACCGGGGAGCTGTTTTTT.

This clonotype has a single count. This chain joins TRBV6-2 or TRBV6-3 and TRBJ1-1; D gene unclear. The germline V and J ends were trimmed by 3 bases and 7 bases, with 9 bases remaining between them. CDR1 MNHEY and CDR2 SVGEGT come from the germline V gene. The CDR3 covers 12 residues. CDR3 sequence (DNA): TGTGCCAGCAGTTATACGGGGATTGAAGCTTTCTTT. It is translated as CASSYTGIEAFF.

Many counts were recorded for this clonotype. CDR3: CASSRTHDYQPQHF. In DNA, the CDR3 is TGTGCCAGCAGCCGGACACACGATTATCAGCCCCAGCATTTT. The chain carries TRBV7-9 and TRBJ1-5, with D perhaps TRBD1 (5 bases). Trimming removed 5 bases from V and 5 bases from J, with 13 bases in between. The CDR3 covers 14 residues. Germline CDR1 and CDR2: SEHNR and FQNEAQ (reference sequence).

The J gene is TRBJ2-5, the V gene TRBV7-6; D is possibly TRBD2 (6 bases). V lost 1 base, J lost 2 bases, and 11 bases lay in between. Germline V CDR1 and CDR2: SGHVS, FNYEAQ. This CDR3 is 15 amino acids long. CDR3 residues: CASSLVSGRQETQYF. The CDR3, as DNA: TGTGCCAGCAGCTTAGTTTCGGGGAGGCAAGAGACCCAGTACTTC.

The chain is built from TRBV6-6 and TRBJ2-3, with D perhaps matching TRBD1 or TRBD2 (7 bases each). V was clipped by 4 bases and J by 3 bases, with 17 bases between them. In germline, CDR1 is MNHNY, CDR2 SVGAGI (reference sequence). The CDR3 totals 16 residues. Written as DNA, the CDR3 is TGTGCCAGCAGTTCTCGACAGGGAGGGGGAACAGATACGCAGTATTTT. It specifies CASSSRQGGGTDTQYF.